The next 16 T cell receptor beta chains were all read from a single sample in a study of read filtering for tumor transcriptome and immune sequencing. This library used roughly 400 ng RNA and molecular barcoded adaptors spanning alpha/delta and beta/gamma chains. Each CDR3 protein is one row after TCRdb ran MiXCR on the reads. The data show more than 45,000 distinct CDR3 sequences, roughly 12% seen once. The sequenced material came from a population of CD138-negative cells sorted from bone marrow. These receptors were collected from a donor at least 40 years old with multiple myeloma.

This clonotype appeared many times. J is TRBJ1-1 and V is TRBV7-2; D gene unclear. This CDR3 contains 12 residues. Per germline, CDR1 SGHTA and CDR2 FQGNSA. The V end was cut by 1 base, the J end by 11 bases, with 11 bases between. CDR3 in DNA: TGTGCCAGCAGCTTAGAAGTGGGGTTGGCTTTCTTT. Its translation: CASSLEVGLAFF.

About this clonotype itself: Since the CDR3 does not end with the conserved phenylalanine or tryptophan, this likely comes from a read error. The genes are TRBV12-3 or TRBV12-4 and TRBJ2-5; no definite D call. The CDR3 is 11 residues long. Trimming removed 2 bases from V and 2 bases from J, with 0 bases in between. CDR3 in amino acids: CASSLQETQYL. CDR3 nucleotides: TGTGCCAGCAGTTTACAAGAGACCCAGTACCTC.

At least ten counts were recorded for this clonotype. The chain employs TRBV5-1 and TRBJ2-5; the match to TRBD1 covers 10 bases. The CDR3 is 16 residues long. Unmatched junction bases numbered 5, after V lost 3 bases and J lost 0 bases. Germline-derived CDR1 and CDR2 are SGHRS and YFSETQ. For the CDR3, the DNA is TGCGCCAGCAGCTCCGGACAGGGGGGGTACCAAGAGACCCAGTACTTC. As protein: CASSSGQGGYQETQYF.

In the case of this clonotype: This may be a read error: a much more frequent sequence differs by one nucleotide. CDR3 nucleotide sequence: TGCGCCGGCAGAGTCGGGGTCGGGGTCGGCTACACCTTC. Its translation: CAGRVGVGVGYTF. The rearrangement joins TRBV23-1 to TRBJ1-2, with D uncertain. TRBV23-1 counts as an open reading frame of uncertain function. This CDR3 is 13 amino acids long.

Comments on this clonotype: An end of the junction does not agree with germline; a read error may underlie this. The genes are TRBV3-1 and TRBJ2-2; D gene uncertain. There are 14 residues in the CDR3. Germline V gives CDR1 LGHDT, CDR2 YNNKEL (reference sequence). This CDR3 reads CASSPRSNTWELFF. The CDR3 bases are TGTGCCAGCAGCCCCCGGTCCAACACCTGGGAGCTGTTTTTT.

This clonotype was detected ten times or more. In DNA, the CDR3 is TGCGCCAGCAGCCACCTAGGGACAGGGCACTTAAAGCAGTACTTC. This encodes CASSHLGTGHLKQYF. The chain is built from TRBV4-1 and TRBJ2-7, with TRBD1 identical over 9 bases. The V gene's germline CDR1 is MGHRA and CDR2 YSYEKL. The J segment lost 8 bases and the V segment lost 3 bases, leaving 11 bases of the junction unmatched. This CDR3 is 15 amino acids long.

This clonotype was seen repeatedly, ten times or more. J is TRBJ1-5 and V is TRBV20-1; no reliable D call. The germline V and J ends were trimmed by 6 bases and 2 bases, with 23 bases remaining between them. The germline gives CDR1 DFQATT, CDR2 SNEGSKA (reference sequence). The CDR3 extends over 17 amino acids. CDR3 sequence: CSAESLGIPSGNQPQHF. The CDR3 nucleotides read TGCAGTGCCGAATCTCTAGGCATCCCTTCCGGCAATCAGCCCCAGCATTTT.

This chain uses TRBV12-5 with TRBJ1-1; a possible D gene is TRBD1 (5 bases). In germline, CDR1 is LGHNT, CDR2 FRNRAP. The CDR3 contains 14 residues. Trimming pared 9 bases from V and 4 bases from J, leaving 18 bases between. The CDR3 region has the DNA TGTGCTAGCCGTCCGGGGGGAAGGGGCACTGAAGCTTTCTTT. Translated, it gives CASRPGGRGTEAFF.

V usage is TRBV12-3 or TRBV12-4 and J usage is TRBJ2-5; 9 bases agree with TRBD1. With V trimmed by 6 bases and J by 5 bases, 10 bases remained unmatched. CDR3 length equals 15 residues. In nucleotides, the CDR3 is TGTGCCAGCAGCTTTACAGGGGGCGCGAGGGAGACCCAGTACTTC. This encodes CASSFTGGARETQYF.

Ten or more counts support this clonotype. The chain is built from TRBV6-5 and TRBJ2-7, with 12 bases identical to TRBD1. The CDR3 is 15 amino acids. Germline V gene data show CDR1 as MNHEY and CDR2 as SVGAGI. With V trimmed by 10 bases and J by 6 bases, 13 bases remained unmatched. The DNA of the CDR3 is TGTGCCACCGCGATTAGGGACAGGGGGCAGGTCGAGCAGTACTTC. This codes for CATAIRDRGQVEQYF.

This clonotype has a count of ten or more. This rearrangement joins TRBV6-5 to TRBJ2-2; no firm D call. Trimming cost V 0 bases and J 5 bases, with 4 bases left between them. Germline V gives CDR1 MNHEY, CDR2 SVGAGI. The CDR3 covers 13 residues. CDR3 nucleotide sequence: TGTGCCAGCAGTTACTCCTGGACCGGGGAGCTGTTTTTT. As protein: CASSYSWTGELFF.

This clonotype was counted many times. Here the CDR3 reads CSARHRTAGNTEAFF. CDR3 DNA sequence: TGCAGTGCTAGACATAGGACAGCCGGGAACACTGAAGCTTTCTTT. This chain joins TRBV20-1 and TRBJ1-1; maybe TRBD1 (6 bases). Germline values: CDR1 DFQATT, CDR2 SNEGSKA (reference sequence). This CDR3 comprises 15 residues. V gave up 2 bases and J gave up 1 base, with 14 bases separating them.

This clonotype was counted ten times or more. This rearrangement joins TRBV11-2 to TRBJ2-7; TRBD1 matches 7 bases. The CDR3 runs 16 residues. CDR1 is SGHAT, CDR2 FQNNGV, per germline. Trimming removed 3 bases from V and 4 bases from J; junction bases left unmatched: 12. The CDR3 bases are TGTGCCAGCAGCTTTTCCCTCGGGACAGCAGGTTACGAGCAGTACTTC. Translation: CASSFSLGTAGYEQYF.

This clonotype was seen ten or more times. The rearrangement joins TRBV20-1 to TRBJ1-1, with D perhaps matching TRBD1 (6 bases). CDR3 length: 15 residues. Per germline, CDR1 DFQATT and CDR2 SNEGSKA (reference sequence). V shed 0 bases and J shed 1 base, with 12 bases lying between them. CDR3 sequence: CSARDQGKGNTEAFF. In DNA, the CDR3 is TGCAGTGCTAGAGATCAGGGGAAGGGGAACACTGAAGCTTTCTTT.

This clonotype was counted at least ten times. The chain carries TRBV28 and TRBJ1-1, with no clear D. Germline CDR1 MDHEN, CDR2 SYDVKM. Trimming stripped 3 bases from V and 14 bases from J, with 16 bases between. The CDR3 is 12 amino acids. CDR3 amino acids: CASSFVEPSLFF. The DNA of the CDR3 is TGTGCCAGCAGTTTCGTCGAACCAAGCTTGTTCTTT.

This clonotype was seen at least ten times. The chain joins TRBV12-3 or TRBV12-4 to TRBJ1-3; D gene uncertain. There are 14 residues in the CDR3. With 3 bases removed from V and 1 base from J, the gap between germline ends came to 7 bases. The CDR3: CASSLAPSGNTIYF. CDR3 nucleotide sequence: TGTGCCAGCAGTTTGGCACCTTCTGGAAACACCATATATTTT.